These 6 T cell receptor beta chains were all obtained from the same sample, sequenced in a study of shared clonotypes between healthy human individuals. Profiled with immunoSEQ multiplex PCR; TCRdb holds only in-frame clones, not every one. The data show around 1.1 million clones, approximately 80% seen once. Material: memory CD4+ T cells from PBMCs. Subset: CD45RA-negative fraction. Source of these receptors: a man aged 18 to 29 in good health. Some clones in this sample may be carry-over from other donors' samples.

Of note for this clone: One base away lies a much larger clone, so this may be a sequencing read error. This CDR3 is CASSLIANYGYTF. CDR3 DNA sequence: TGTGCCAGCAGTTTGATAGCTAACTATGGCTACACCTTC. This rearrangement joins TRBV28 to TRBJ1-2; unclear D gene. This CDR3 is 13 amino acids long. Trimming left V 3 bases short and J 0 bases short, with 5 bases between. CDR1 and CDR2 from the germline V gene are MDHEN and SYDVKM.

J is TRBJ1-2 and V is TRBV28; D remains unclear. V lost 5 bases and J lost 9, with 13 bases in between. The length of the CDR3 is 12 residues. Germline-derived CDR1 and CDR2 are MDHEN and SYDVKM. As DNA, the CDR3 is TGTGCCAGCAGTCTCCCGGTGGGTCGCTACACCTTC. Encoded protein: CASSLPVGRYTF.

The chain couples TRBV19 to TRBJ2-2, with 7 bases lining up with TRBD2. The CDR3 runs 15 residues. CDR1 and CDR2 (germline): LNHDA, SQIVND (reference sequence). The ends lost 7 bases at V and 1 base at J; junction bases unmatched: 6. CDR3: CASMKAGLNTGELFF. The CDR3 region has the DNA TGTGCCAGTATGAAAGCGGGGCTGAACACCGGGGAGCTGTTTTTT.

DNA for the CDR3: TGTGCCAGCAGCCTAGGGACAGCGCTACGGAACGAGCAGTACTTC. It translates to CASSLGTALRNEQYF. The rearrangement uses TRBV11-2 and TRBJ2-7; 7 positions match TRBD1. The CDR3 is 15 amino acids. Germline V lookup: CDR1 SGHAT, CDR2 FQNNGV. J lost 5 bases, V lost 5 bases, and 12 bases had no gene match. The full variable domain, completed using reference TRBV11-2 and TRBJ2-7, is EAGVAQSPRYKIIEKRQSVAFWCNPISGHATLYWYQQILGQGPKLLIQFQNNGVVDDSQLPKDRFSAERLKGVDSTLKIQPAKLEDSAVYLCASSLGTALRNEQYFGPGTRLTVT.

The V gene is TRBV6-1, the J gene TRBJ1-1, with 7 positions matching TRBD1. CDR1 and CDR2 from the germline V gene are MNHNS and SASEGT. This CDR3 region has 15 residues. Trimming removed 7 bases from V and 1 base from J; junction bases left unmatched: 9. CDR3 sequence (DNA): TGTGCCAGCACCAGACAGGGCGCGGCGAACACTGAAGCTTTCTTT. The encoded protein is CASTRQGAANTEAFF.

V and J are TRBV4-3 and TRBJ1-3; TRBD1 agrees at 7 bases. This CDR3 contains 16 residues. The trim removed 2 bases at V and 2 bases at J, leaving 6 bases unmatched. Germline CDR1 reads LGHNA; CDR2 reads YSLEER. The CDR3 is CASSQHIGQAGNTIYF. As DNA, the CDR3 is TGCGCCAGCAGCCAACATATCGGACAGGCTGGAAACACCATATATTTT.